This T cell receptor beta chain was sequenced in a study of CD8+ T cells in alopecia areata. Looking at the study overall: Affected scalp percentage determined the severity score of treated patients. Study conclusions and caveats: Both scalp clonality and the expanded CD8+ clones among the top 100 showed a significant decrease with tofacitinib.

Treatment here: oral pan-JAK inhibitor, 5-10 mg twice daily. Comments on this clone: Its antigen remains unknown.

The CDR3 covers 13 residues. V was shortened by 1 base and J by 11 bases, with 14 bases between the two germline ends. Germline CDR1 is SGHTA and CDR2 is FQGNSA. As the sequencing template, cDNA was produced by extracting RNA and reverse transcribing it. Only in-frame clones appear in the TCRdb table, and some are missing; sequencing was by immunoSEQ multiplex PCR. The table has about 280,000 clones, 58% seen once. This specimen was CD4+ T cells sorted from blood, taken at week 24, from a patient treated with tofacitinib. The source is a human donor with alopecia areata. The chain has TRBV7-2 and TRBJ1-1; a weak D match, TRBD1 (5 bases). The CDR3 loop is CASSLETPGQAFF. CDR3 sequence (DNA): TGTGCCAGCAGCTTAGAGACTCCGGGGCAGGCTTTCTTT.